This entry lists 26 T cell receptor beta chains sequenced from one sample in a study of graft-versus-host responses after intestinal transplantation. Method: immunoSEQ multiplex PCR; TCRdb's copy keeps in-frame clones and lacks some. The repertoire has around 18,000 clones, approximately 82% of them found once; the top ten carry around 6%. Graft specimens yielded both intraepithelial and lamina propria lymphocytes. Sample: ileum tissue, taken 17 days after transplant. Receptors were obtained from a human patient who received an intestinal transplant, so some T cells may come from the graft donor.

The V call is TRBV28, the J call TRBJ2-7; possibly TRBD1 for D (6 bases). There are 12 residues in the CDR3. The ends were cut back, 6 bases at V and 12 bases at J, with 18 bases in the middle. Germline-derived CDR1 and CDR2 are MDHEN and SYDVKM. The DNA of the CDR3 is TGTGCCAGCAGCCCACCGGGACAACCTTCGTACTTC. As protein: CASSPPGQPSYF.

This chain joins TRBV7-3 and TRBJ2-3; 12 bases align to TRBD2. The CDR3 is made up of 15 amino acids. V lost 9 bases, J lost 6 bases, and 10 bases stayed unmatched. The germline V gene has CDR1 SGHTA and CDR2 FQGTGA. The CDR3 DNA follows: TGTGCCAGTGCGGCTAGCGGGGGGGGGTTGGATACGCAGTATTTT. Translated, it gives CASAASGGGLDTQYF.

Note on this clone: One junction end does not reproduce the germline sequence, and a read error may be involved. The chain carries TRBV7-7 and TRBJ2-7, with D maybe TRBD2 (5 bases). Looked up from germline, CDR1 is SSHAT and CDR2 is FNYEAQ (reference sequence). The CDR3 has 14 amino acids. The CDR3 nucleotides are TGTGCTAGCAGCACCGCGGAGAGGGCATACGAGCAGTACTTC. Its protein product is CASSTAERAYEQYF. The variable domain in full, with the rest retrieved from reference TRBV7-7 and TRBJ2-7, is GAGVSQSPRYKVTKRGQDVTLRCDPISSHATLYWYQQALGQGPEFLTYFNYEAQPDKSGLPSDRFSAERPEGSISTLTIQRTEQRDSAMYRCASSTAERAYEQYFGPGTRLTVT.

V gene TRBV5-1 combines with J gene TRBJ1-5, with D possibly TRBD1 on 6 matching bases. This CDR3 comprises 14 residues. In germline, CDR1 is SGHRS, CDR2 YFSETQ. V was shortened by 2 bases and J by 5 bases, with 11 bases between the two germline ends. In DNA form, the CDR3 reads TGCGCCAGCAGCTTCGGGGGGCCAGATCAGCCCCAGCATTTT. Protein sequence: CASSFGGPDQPQHF.

The CDR3 DNA reads TGCGCCAGCAGCCAAGACTCACTAGTCTCATACTACGAGCAGTACTTC. This gives the protein CASSQDSLVSYYEQYF. The chain uses TRBV4-3 and TRBJ2-7; tentatively, D is TRBD2 (5 bases). The CDR3 is 16 amino acids. The germline V and J ends were trimmed by 0 bases and 3 bases, with 15 bases remaining between them. Germline loops: CDR1 LGHNA, CDR2 YSLEER.

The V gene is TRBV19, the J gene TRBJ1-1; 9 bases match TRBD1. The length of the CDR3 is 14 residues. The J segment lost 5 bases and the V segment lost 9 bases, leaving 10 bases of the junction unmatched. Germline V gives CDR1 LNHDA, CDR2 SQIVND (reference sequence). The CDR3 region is CASSLTGGRTEAFF. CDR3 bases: TGTGCCAGCTCCCTCACAGGGGGCAGGACTGAAGCTTTCTTT.

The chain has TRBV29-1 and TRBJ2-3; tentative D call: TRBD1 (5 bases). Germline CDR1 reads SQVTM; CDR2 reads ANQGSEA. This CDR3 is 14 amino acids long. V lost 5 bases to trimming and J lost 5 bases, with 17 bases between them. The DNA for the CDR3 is TGCAGCGTTAAAGGGGAACTCTCTTTAGATACGCAGTATTTT. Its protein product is CSVKGELSLDTQYF.

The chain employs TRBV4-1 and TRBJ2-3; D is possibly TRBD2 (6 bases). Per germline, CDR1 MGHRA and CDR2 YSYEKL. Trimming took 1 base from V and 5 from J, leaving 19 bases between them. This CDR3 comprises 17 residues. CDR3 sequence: CASSQVPGTLSRDTQYF. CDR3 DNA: TGCGCCAGCAGCCAAGTGCCCGGGACTCTTTCCCGAGATACGCAGTATTTT.

The CDR3 DNA reads as TGTGCCAGCAGCTTAGCGCGTCAGTATGGCTACACCTTC. Translation gives CASSLARQYGYTF. The chain recombines TRBV7-6 with TRBJ1-2; no clear D. The CDR3 extends over 13 amino acids. The V end lost 0 bases, the J end lost 5 bases, and 7 bases lay between the germline ends. Germline values: CDR1 SGHVS, CDR2 FNYEAQ.

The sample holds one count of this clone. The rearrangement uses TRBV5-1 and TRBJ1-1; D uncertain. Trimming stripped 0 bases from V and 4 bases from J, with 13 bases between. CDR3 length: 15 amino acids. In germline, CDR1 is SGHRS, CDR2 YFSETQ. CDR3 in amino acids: CASSLAFAGSTEAFF. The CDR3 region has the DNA TGCGCCAGCAGCTTGGCCTTTGCTGGGAGCACTGAAGCTTTCTTT.

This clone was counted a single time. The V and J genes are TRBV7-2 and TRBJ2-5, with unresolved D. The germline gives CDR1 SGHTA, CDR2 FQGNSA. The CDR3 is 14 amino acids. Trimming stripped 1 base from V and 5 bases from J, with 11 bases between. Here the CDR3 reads CASSLGRAPETQYF. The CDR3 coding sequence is TGTGCCAGCAGCTTAGGCCGGGCACCGGAGACCCAGTACTTC.

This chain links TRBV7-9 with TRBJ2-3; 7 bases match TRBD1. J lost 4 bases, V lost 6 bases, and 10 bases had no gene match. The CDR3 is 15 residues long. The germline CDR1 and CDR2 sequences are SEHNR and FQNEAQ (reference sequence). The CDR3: CASSPQGESPDTQYF. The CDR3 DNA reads TGTGCCAGCAGTCCTCAGGGGGAGTCCCCAGATACGCAGTATTTT.

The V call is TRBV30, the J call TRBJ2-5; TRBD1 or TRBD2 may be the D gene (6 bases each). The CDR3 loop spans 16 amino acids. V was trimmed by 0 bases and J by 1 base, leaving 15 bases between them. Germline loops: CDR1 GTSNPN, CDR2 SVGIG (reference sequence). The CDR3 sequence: CAWSVPQGGPQETQYF. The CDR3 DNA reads TGTGCCTGGAGTGTGCCACAGGGAGGTCCCCAAGAGACCCAGTACTTC.

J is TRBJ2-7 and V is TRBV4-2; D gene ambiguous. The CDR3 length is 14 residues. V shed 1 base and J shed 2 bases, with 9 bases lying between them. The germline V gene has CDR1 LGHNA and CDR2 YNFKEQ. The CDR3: CASSQVHRPYEQYF. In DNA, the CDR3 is TGTGCCAGCAGCCAAGTCCACCGTCCCTACGAGCAGTACTTC.

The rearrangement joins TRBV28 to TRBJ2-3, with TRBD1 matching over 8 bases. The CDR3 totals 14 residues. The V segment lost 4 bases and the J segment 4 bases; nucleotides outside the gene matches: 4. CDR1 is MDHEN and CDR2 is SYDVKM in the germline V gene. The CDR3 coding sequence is TGTGCCAGCAGTTATCAACAGGGGGCAGATACGCAGTATTTT. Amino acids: CASSYQQGADTQYF.

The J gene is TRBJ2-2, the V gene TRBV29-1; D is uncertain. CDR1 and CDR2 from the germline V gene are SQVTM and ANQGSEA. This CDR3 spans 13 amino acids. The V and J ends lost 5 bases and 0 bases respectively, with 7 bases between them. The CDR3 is CSVSQANTGELFF. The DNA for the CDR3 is TGCAGCGTTAGTCAGGCGAACACCGGGGAGCTGTTTTTT.

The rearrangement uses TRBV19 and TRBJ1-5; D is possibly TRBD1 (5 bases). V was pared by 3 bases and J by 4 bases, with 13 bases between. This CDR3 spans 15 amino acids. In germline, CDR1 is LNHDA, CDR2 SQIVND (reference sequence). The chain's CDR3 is CASSMSRAKNQPQHF. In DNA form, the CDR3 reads TGTGCCAGTAGTATGTCCAGGGCGAAAAATCAGCCCCAGCATTTT.

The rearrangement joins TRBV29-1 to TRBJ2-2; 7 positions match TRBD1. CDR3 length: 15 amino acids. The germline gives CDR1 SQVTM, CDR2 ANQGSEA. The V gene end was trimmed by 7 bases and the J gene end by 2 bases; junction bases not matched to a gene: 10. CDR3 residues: CSAYRQGINTGELFF. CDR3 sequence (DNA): TGCAGCGCCTATCGACAGGGAATAAACACCGGGGAGCTGTTTTTT.

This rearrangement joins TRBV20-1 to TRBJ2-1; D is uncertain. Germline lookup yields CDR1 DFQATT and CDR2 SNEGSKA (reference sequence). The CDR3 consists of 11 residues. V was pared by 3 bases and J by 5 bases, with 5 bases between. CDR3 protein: CSASRDNEQFF. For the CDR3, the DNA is TGCAGTGCTAGCCGGGACAATGAGCAGTTCTTC.

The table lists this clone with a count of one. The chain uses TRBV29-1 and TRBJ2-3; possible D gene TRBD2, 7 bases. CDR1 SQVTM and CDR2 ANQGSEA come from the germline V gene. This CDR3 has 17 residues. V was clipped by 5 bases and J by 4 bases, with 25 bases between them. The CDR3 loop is CSVPAWGGFVISDTQYF. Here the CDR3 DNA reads TGCAGCGTTCCTGCTTGGGGGGGCTTTGTTATATCAGATACGCAGTATTTT.

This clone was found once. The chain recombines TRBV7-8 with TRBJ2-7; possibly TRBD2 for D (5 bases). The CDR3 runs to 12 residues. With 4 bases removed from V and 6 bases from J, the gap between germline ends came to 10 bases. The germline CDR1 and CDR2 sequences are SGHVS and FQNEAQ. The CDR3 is CASSSGLVEQYF. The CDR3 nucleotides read TGTGCCAGCAGCTCAGGACTGGTCGAGCAGTACTTC.

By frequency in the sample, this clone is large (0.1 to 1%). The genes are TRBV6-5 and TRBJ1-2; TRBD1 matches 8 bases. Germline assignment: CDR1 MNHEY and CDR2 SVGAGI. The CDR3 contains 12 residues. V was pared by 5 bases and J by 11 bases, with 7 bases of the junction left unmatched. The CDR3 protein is CASSGDRGVYTF. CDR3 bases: TGTGCCAGCAGTGGCGACAGGGGAGTGTACACCTTC.

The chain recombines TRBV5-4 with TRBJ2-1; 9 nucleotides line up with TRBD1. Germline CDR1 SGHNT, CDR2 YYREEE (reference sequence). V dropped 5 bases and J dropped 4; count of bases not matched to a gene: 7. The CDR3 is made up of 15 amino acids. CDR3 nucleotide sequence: TGTGCCAGCAGTTTACCGGGACAGGGATACAATGAGCAGTTCTTC. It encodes CASSLPGQGYNEQFF.

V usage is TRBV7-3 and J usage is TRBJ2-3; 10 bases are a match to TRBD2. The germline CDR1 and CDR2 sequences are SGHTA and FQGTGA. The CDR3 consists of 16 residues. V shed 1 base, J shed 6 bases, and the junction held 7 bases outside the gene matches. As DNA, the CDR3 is TGTGCCAGCAGCTTAATGGCTAGCGGGAGTATTGATACGCAGTATTTT. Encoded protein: CASSLMASGSIDTQYF.

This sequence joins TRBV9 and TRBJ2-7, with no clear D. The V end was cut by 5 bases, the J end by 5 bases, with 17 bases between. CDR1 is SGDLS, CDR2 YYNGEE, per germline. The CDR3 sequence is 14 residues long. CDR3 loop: CASRDAYQSHEQYF. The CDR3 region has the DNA TGTGCCAGCAGGGACGCTTATCAATCCCACGAGCAGTACTTC.

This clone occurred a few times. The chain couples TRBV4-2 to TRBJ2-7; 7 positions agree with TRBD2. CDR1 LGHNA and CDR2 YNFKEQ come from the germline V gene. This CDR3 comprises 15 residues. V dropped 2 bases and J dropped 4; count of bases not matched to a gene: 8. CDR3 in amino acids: CASSQSGAGRYEQYF. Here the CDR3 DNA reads TGTGCCAGCAGCCAATCCGGGGCCGGGAGGTACGAGCAGTACTTC.